This is a list of T cell receptor beta chains from one sample in a study of T cells in Graves' hyperthyroidism and ophthalmopathy. TCRdb re-called the multiplex PCR reads with MiXCR, one entry per CDR3 protein. The data hold some 500,000 distinct CDR3 sequences, with roughly 24% observed a single time. The sequencing input was blood. The origin of the receptors is a woman aged 25 to 39 with Graves' ophthalmopathy. Both conserved end residues are part of each CDR3. The order of the fields is V gene, D gene, clone size, J gene, CDR3 DNA, CDR3 protein. A D gene is named only where the DNA matches it firmly. Rows may omit the clone size; those that give it use once, few, many or a size class.

TRBV27	TRBD1	.	TRBJ1-2	TGTGCCAGCAGTTTATCGGTGACAGGGGGAACCACGAATGGCTACACCTTC	CASSLSVTGGTTNGYTF
TRBV15	.	many	TRBJ1-2	TGTGCCACCAGCAGAGACGCCGGTAGCGGCTATGGCTACACCTTC	CATSRDAGSGYGYTF
TRBV19	.	many	TRBJ1-2	TGTGCCAGTAGTCCGTCCGGGACATCCCATGGCTACACCTTC	CASSPSGTSHGYTF
TRBV15	.	many	TRBJ2-7	TGTGCCACCAGCAGCAATGAAGGTTACAACCTCTACGAGCAGTACTTC	CATSSNEGYNLYEQYF
TRBV2	.	many	TRBJ1-1	TGTGCCAGCAGCGAGTCGGACGGAATGAGTGAAGCTTTCTTT	CASSESDGMSEAFF
TRBV28	.	.	TRBJ1-5	TGTGCCAGCAGATGGGACATTCTTAGCAATCAGCCCCAGCATTTT	CASRWDILSNQPQHF
TRBV19	.	many	TRBJ1-2	TGTGCCAGTAGTCCACGCCCCGGATTTCTTTATGGCTACACCTTC	CASSPRPGFLYGYTF
TRBV12-3/TRBV12-4	TRBD2	many	TRBJ2-3	TGTGCCAGCAGTCTTAGCGGGGGGGCCGCGGATACGCAGTATTTT	CASSLSGGAADTQYF
TRBV12-3/TRBV12-4	TRBD1	many	TRBJ2-7	TGTGCCAGCAGTTATCCCGGGACAGGGGCCTACGAGCAGTACTTC	CASSYPGTGAYEQYF
TRBV5-1	.	.	TRBJ1-2	TGCGCCAGCACCGACGGGGGGGCGAGCTATGGCTACACCTTC	CASTDGGASYGYTF
TRBV30	.	few	TRBJ1-1	TGTGCCTGGACTGGCCGGGCGGGCCACGTGTGGGCTTTCTTT	CAWTGRAGHVWAFF
TRBV6-5	TRBD1	many	TRBJ1-1	TGTGCCAGCAGTTATGACAGGGGGTTTACTGAAGCTTTCTTT	CASSYDRGFTEAFF
TRBV19	TRBD2	.	TRBJ2-2	TGTGCCAGTAGTTACACCAGCGGGGCTCGGAACACCGGGGAGCTGTGTTTT	CASSYTSGARNTGELCF
TRBV27	.	.	TRBJ2-6	TGTGCCAGCAGAAGTTTTGGGGCCAACGTCCTGACTTTC	CASRSFGANVLTF
TRBV20-1	TRBD1	many	TRBJ1-6	TGCAGTGCCTTCGGACAGGGGGCTAATTCACCCCTCCACTTT	CSAFGQGANSPLHF
TRBV7-3	TRBD1	many	TRBJ2-7	TGTGCCAGCAGTCCCGACAGGGCGAGCTCCTACGAGCAGTACTTC	CASSPDRASSYEQYF
TRBV6-5	.	many	TRBJ1-2	TGTGCCAGCAGTTCTGGGCCAGCCTATGGCTACACCTTC	CASSSGPAYGYTF
TRBV7-2	.	few	TRBJ2-5	TGTGCCAGCAGCCAAATATTCCTAACGTCGGAGGAAGAGACCCAGTACTTC	CASSQIFLTSEEETQYF
TRBV15	.	few	TRBJ2-2	TGTGCCACCAGCAGAGATAATCCCTTAAGGGGCCCCACCGGGGAGCTGTTTTTT	CATSRDNPLRGPTGELFF
TRBV28	.	many	TRBJ2-2	TGTGCCAGCACCACCCCCTACCGGGTCAAGGGAGACACCGGGGAGCTGTTTTTT	CASTTPYRVKGDTGELFF
TRBV19	.	many	TRBJ1-6	TGTGCCAGTACCAACCGGCAGGGTCATAGTTCACCCCTCCACTTT	CASTNRQGHSSPLHF
TRBV29-1	.	many	TRBJ1-3	TGCAGCGTTGGGTCTTCACCAAACACCATATATTTT	CSVGSSPNTIYF
TRBV27	.	many	TRBJ1-2	TGTGCCAGCAGTTTGGGGGCGCAGAGCTATGGCTACACCTTC	CASSLGAQSYGYTF
TRBV6-1	.	few	TRBJ1-5	TGTGCCAGCAGTGATACCCAGGGTTCGCCCCAGCATTTT	CASSDTQGSPQHF